The present T cell receptor (beta chain) was sequenced within a study of cytomegalovirus exposure and HLA in healthy donors. Produced via immunoSEQ multiplex PCR; TCRdb's table is partial and in-frame only. The sample lists approximately 150,000 clones, roughly 84% occurring once. Germline loops: CDR1 SGHNT, CDR2 YENEEA. J lost 1 base, V lost 1 base, and 4 bases had no gene match. The length of the CDR3 is 16 residues. Overall study results and limits: Investigators reported 164 TCR beta chains as tied to cytomegalovirus.

Comments on this clone: What it binds is not known.

The chain recombines TRBV11-3 with TRBJ2-1; 7 nucleotides line up with TRBD2. This receptor was identified in a man aged 30-40 years in good health and CMV-seropositive. The specimen was PBMCs. This chain's CDR3 is CASSLAGGVSYNEQFF. The DNA for the CDR3 is TGTGCCAGCAGCTTAGCGGGAGGAGTGTCCTACAATGAGCAGTTCTTC. Complete variable domain (other parts from reference TRBV11-3 and TRBJ2-1): EAGVVQSPRYKIIEKKQPVAFWCNPISGHNTLYWYLQNLGQGPELLIRYENEEAVDDSQLPKDRFSAERLKGVDSTLKIQPAELGDSAVYLCASSLAGGVSYNEQFFGPGTRLTVL.